The 31 T cell receptor beta chains below all came from one sample that was sequenced in a study of blood T cell repertoires in COVID-19. The repertoire was sequenced with immunoSEQ multiplex PCR; TCRdb's copy has only in-frame clones and lacks some. The sample gives about 200,000 clones, about 90% of which show up once; roughly 0.78% is in the top ten. The sequenced sample was peripheral blood. These receptors were obtained from a woman between 65 and 79 years old with acute or convalescent COVID-19.

J is TRBJ2-3 and V is TRBV6-6, with 10 bases identical to TRBD2. The CDR3 has 15 amino acids. The trim removed 8 bases at V and 4 bases at J, leaving 9 bases unmatched. CDR1 and CDR2 (germline): MNHNY, SVGAGI (reference sequence). CDR3: CASGRAGGSADTQYF. CDR3 nucleotide sequence: TGTGCCAGCGGAAGAGCGGGGGGGTCCGCAGATACGCAGTATTTT.

This clone was observed a handful of times. CDR3 loop: CASSSGTGKGNTEAFF. The CDR3 DNA reads as TGTGCCAGTAGTTCCGGAACAGGCAAGGGGAACACTGAAGCTTTCTTT. The J gene is TRBJ1-1, the V gene TRBV19; D may be TRBD1 (5 bases). There are 16 residues in the CDR3. In germline, CDR1 is LNHDA, CDR2 SQIVND (reference sequence). V lost 5 bases, J lost 1 base, and 17 bases lay in between.

The chain joins TRBV7-8 to TRBJ2-1; 7 nucleotides match TRBD1. The V gene's germline CDR1 is SGHVS and CDR2 FQNEAQ. The CDR3 runs 14 residues. V was clipped by 5 bases and J by 5 bases; unmatched bases: 6. Written as DNA, the CDR3 is TGTGCCAGCAGCACCCGGACAGGCCACAATGAGCAGTTCTTC. It specifies CASSTRTGHNEQFF.

The chain is built from TRBV4-2 and TRBJ2-2, with TRBD1 identical over 10 bases. Trimming removed 1 base from V and 6 bases from J; junction bases left unmatched: 8. Germline V gives CDR1 LGHNA, CDR2 YNFKEQ. The CDR3 sequence is 17 residues long. The CDR3 protein is CASSQVRTGGLAGELFF. Written as DNA, the CDR3 is TGTGCCAGCAGCCAAGTGAGGACAGGGGGTTTAGCCGGGGAGCTGTTTTTT.

V usage is TRBV18 and J usage is TRBJ2-1, with 10 bases aligning to TRBD2. Looked up from germline, CDR1 is KGHSH and CDR2 is LQKENI. The V gene end was trimmed by 3 bases and the J gene end by 5 bases; junction bases not matched to a gene: 7. The CDR3 runs 16 residues. The CDR3 DNA sequence: TGTGCCAGCTCACCCCAACTAGCGGGGTACAACAATGAGCAGTTCTTC. Amino acid sequence: CASSPQLAGYNNEQFF.

The chain has TRBV6-5 and TRBJ1-1; no firm D call. V lost 8 bases to trimming and J lost 3 bases, with 19 bases between them. The CDR3 is 15 amino acids. Per germline, CDR1 MNHEY and CDR2 SVGAGI. The CDR3 region has the DNA TGTGCCAGCTCAGAACCGGGGTCTCGATACACTGAAGCTTTCTTT. Amino acids: CASSEPGSRYTEAFF.

This chain links TRBV5-4 with TRBJ2-5, with 10 bases lining up with TRBD1. The CDR3 runs to 16 residues. Per the germline V gene, CDR1 is SGHNT and CDR2 is YYREEE (reference sequence). J was trimmed by 5 bases and V by 0 bases; bases with no gene match: 7. This CDR3 is CASSLGPGTGVETQYF. The DNA of the CDR3 is TGTGCCAGCAGCTTGGGTCCCGGGACAGGGGTCGAGACCCAGTACTTC.

Here the CDR3 DNA reads TGTGCCAGCAGTTACCAGGGAAAAGAAAAACTGTTTTTT. Its protein product is CASSYQGKEKLFF. V is TRBV6-6 and J is TRBJ1-4, with D perhaps TRBD1 (5 bases). In germline, CDR1 is MNHNY, CDR2 SVGAGI (reference sequence). V lost 2 bases and J 8 bases, leaving 9 bases between the germline ends. CDR3 length: 13 residues.

The rearrangement links TRBV6-2 or TRBV6-3 to TRBJ1-2; maybe TRBD1 (6 bases). CDR1 and CDR2 from the germline V gene are MNHEY and SVGEGT. The CDR3 has 12 amino acids. The V and J ends lost 6 bases and 8 bases respectively, with 13 bases between them. The CDR3, as DNA: TGTGCCAGCAGCTCCACAGGGTGGGGCTACACCTTC. This codes for CASSSTGWGYTF.

The V and J genes are TRBV18 and TRBJ1-1; D may be TRBD1 (6 bases). Trimming stripped 3 bases from V and 1 base from J, with 12 bases between. Germline assignment: CDR1 KGHSH and CDR2 LQKENI. This CDR3 is 15 amino acids long. CDR3 nucleotides: TGTGCCAGCTCACCCCGGGGCAGGGGGAACACTGAAGCTTTCTTT. Translated: CASSPRGRGNTEAFF.

The chain is built from TRBV4-2 and TRBJ2-1, with D tentatively TRBD1 (6 bases). The CDR3 runs 16 residues. Germline values: CDR1 LGHNA, CDR2 YNFKEQ. Trimming shortened V by 3 bases and J by 5 bases, and 17 bases separated the two germline ends. CDR3 sequence: CASSQDWGDRNNEQFF. In DNA form, the CDR3 reads TGTGCCAGCAGCCAGGATTGGGGTGACAGGAACAATGAGCAGTTCTTC.

This rearrangement joins TRBV10-1 to TRBJ1-6; the D gene is possibly TRBD1 (6 bases). CDR3 length equals 15 residues. CDR1 and CDR2 from the germline V gene are WNHNN and SYGVQD (reference sequence). Trimming left V 3 bases short and J 4 bases short, with 10 bases between. The CDR3 DNA is TGCGCCAGCAGTGAAGGCAGGGGTTATAATTCACCCCTCCACTTT. Translating it yields CASSEGRGYNSPLHF.

This chain links TRBV3-1 (or the pseudogene TRBV3-2) with TRBJ1-2; D might be TRBD1 (5 bases). V was pared by 0 bases and J by 2 bases, with 13 bases between. This CDR3 is 16 amino acids long. Germline V gene lookup returns CDR1 LGHDT and CDR2 YNNKEL (reference sequence). CDR3 coding DNA: TGTGCCAGCAGCCAAGAAAGGATCCGACAGAACTATGGCTACACCTTC. Its protein is CASSQERIRQNYGYTF.

V gene TRBV7-2 combines with J gene TRBJ1-1; D may be TRBD1 (5 bases). Germline V gene sequence: CDR1 SGHTA, CDR2 FQGNSA. V gave up 2 bases and J gave up 5 bases, with 15 bases separating them. The CDR3 has 15 amino acids. As DNA, the CDR3 is TGTGCCAGCAGCTTACCTTGGAGGGGTCCGACTGAAGCTTTCTTT. It specifies CASSLPWRGPTEAFF.

The chain uses TRBV5-4 and TRBJ2-1; TRBD2 might be the D (6 bases). Germline CDR1 SGHNT, CDR2 YYREEE (reference sequence). The CDR3 covers 17 residues. V was cut by 4 bases and J by 2 bases, with 19 bases left in between. In DNA, the CDR3 is TGTGCCAGCAGCGCGCAATCCGGGGGAGCCACCTACAATGAGCAGTTCTTC. Encoded protein: CASSAQSGGATYNEQFF.

The chain links TRBV19 to TRBJ1-2; 8 nucleotides align to TRBD1. This CDR3 has 14 residues. CDR1 LNHDA and CDR2 SQIVND come from the germline V gene (reference sequence). The V gene end was trimmed by 10 bases and the J gene end by 5 bases; junction bases not matched to a gene: 12. The chain's CDR3 is CATTYGQGVYGYTF. The CDR3 coding sequence is TGTGCCACTACTTACGGACAGGGTGTTTATGGCTACACCTTC.

This sequence joins TRBV5-4 and TRBJ2-7; a weak D match, TRBD1 (5 bases). V lost 4 bases to trimming and J lost 6 bases, with 11 bases between them. The V gene's germline CDR1 is SGHNT and CDR2 YYREEE (reference sequence). The CDR3 spans 12 residues. Here the CDR3 DNA reads TGTGCCAGCAGCCATCCCCAGGGCGAGCAGTACTTC. It is translated as CASSHPQGEQYF.

The chain couples TRBV29-1 to TRBJ2-1; 11 bases map to TRBD2. The CDR3 is 15 amino acids. With V trimmed by 3 bases and J by 4 bases, 5 bases remained unmatched. Germline-derived CDR1 and CDR2 are SQVTM and ANQGSEA. The CDR3 reads CSVEDSGRGYNEQFF. CDR3 nucleotide sequence: TGCAGCGTTGAGGATAGCGGGAGGGGGTACAATGAGCAGTTCTTC.

This chain links TRBV6-5 with TRBJ1-2, with TRBD1 identical over 9 bases. Trimming removed 6 bases from V and 4 bases from J; junction bases left unmatched: 6. The CDR3 has 14 residues. The germline V gene encodes CDR1 MNHEY and CDR2 SVGAGI. CDR3 loop: CASRGQGERYGYTF. CDR3 coding DNA: TGTGCCAGCAGGGGACAGGGAGAACGCTATGGCTACACCTTC.

This clone was detected only once. This chain uses TRBV3-1 (or the pseudogene TRBV3-2) with TRBJ2-7, with TRBD2 as a possible D gene (6 bases). This CDR3 contains 14 residues. CDR1 is LGHDT, CDR2 YNNKEL, per germline (reference sequence). V dropped 3 bases and J dropped 2 bases, with 11 bases sitting between them. Written as DNA, the CDR3 is TGTGCCAGCAGCCAGGGGACTGTAACCTACGAGCAGTACTTC. Translation: CASSQGTVTYEQYF.

In its sample, this clone was seen a few times. The chain couples TRBV11-3 to TRBJ1-4; TRBD1 aligns across 10 bases. After removal of 5 bases from V and 8 bases from J, the junction contained 8 bases not matched to a gene. Germline lookup yields CDR1 SGHNT and CDR2 YENEEA. The CDR3 covers 15 residues. CDR3 sequence reads: CASSRGTGAAEKLFF. CDR3 DNA sequence: TGTGCCAGCAGCCGGGGGACAGGGGCGGCAGAAAAACTGTTTTTT.

This clone was seen once. The rearrangement joins TRBV19 to TRBJ2-7; 9 bases align to TRBD1. CDR1 is LNHDA, CDR2 SQIVND, per germline (reference sequence). CDR3 length: 15 amino acids. V gave up 3 bases and J gave up 6 bases; unmatched junction bases: 9. This CDR3 is CASSISTGGRGEQYF. The CDR3 DNA is TGTGCCAGTAGTATCTCGACAGGGGGAAGAGGCGAGCAGTACTTC.

The chain employs TRBV5-5 and TRBJ1-2; 8 positions match TRBD1. The CDR3 extends over 14 amino acids. Per the germline V gene, CDR1 is SGHKS and CDR2 is YYEKEE (reference sequence). The junction had 6 bases not matched to a gene; V was cut back by 4 bases and J by 4 bases. CDR3 sequence (DNA): TGTGCCAGCAGCCGGACAGGGTCGACCTATGGCTACACCTTC. This codes for CASSRTGSTYGYTF.

The rearrangement uses TRBV5-4 and TRBJ2-4; 8 bases agree with TRBD2. The V and J ends lost 4 bases and 7 bases, in that order; junction bases with no gene match: 4. This CDR3 is built from 13 residues. From germline, CDR1 is SGHNT and CDR2 YYREEE (reference sequence). The CDR3 DNA sequence: TGTGCCAGCAGCCTCTCGGGGGGGAACATTCAGTACTTC. Its translation is CASSLSGGNIQYF.

This clone was picked up one time. V and J are TRBV2 and TRBJ2-6; TRBD1 matches at 9 bases. Germline trimming cut 5 bases from V and 2 bases from J; bases unmatched to any gene: 10. This CDR3 has 18 amino acids. Looked up from germline, CDR1 is SNHLY and CDR2 is FYNNEI. CDR3 sequence: CASSTLTGGGPGANVLTF. In DNA form, the CDR3 reads TGTGCCAGCAGTACACTGACAGGGGGGGGTCCTGGGGCCAACGTCCTGACTTTC.

The chain combines TRBV19 with TRBJ1-1; 9 bases align to TRBD1. Germline lookup yields CDR1 LNHDA and CDR2 SQIVND (reference sequence). CDR3 length equals 15 residues. Trimming took 2 bases from V and 4 from J; bases not matched to a gene: 5. CDR3 loop: CASSILGQGCTEAFF. The CDR3 region has the DNA TGTGCCAGTAGTATATTGGGACAGGGTTGCACTGAAGCTTTCTTT. Variable domain in full (rest from reference TRBV19 and TRBJ1-1): DGGITQSPKYLFRKEGQNVTLSCEQNLNHDAMYWYRQDPGQGLRLIYYSQIVNDFQKGDIAEGYSVSREKKESFPLTVTSAQKNPTAFYLCASSILGQGCTEAFFGQGTRLTVV.

The table lists this clone with a count of one. The gene calls are TRBV5-4 and TRBJ2-5; possibly TRBD1 for D (6 bases). The CDR3 is 15 residues long. Trimming removed 5 bases from V and 2 bases from J, with 16 bases in between. Germline values: CDR1 SGHNT, CDR2 YYREEE (reference sequence). CDR3 protein: CASRTGQRRQETQYF. The CDR3 DNA reads TGTGCCAGCAGGACAGGACAACGCCGGCAAGAGACCCAGTACTTC.

This clone has a single count. The chain carries TRBV19 and TRBJ2-3; D not resolved. This CDR3 is 14 amino acids long. Trimming shortened V by 5 bases and J by 2 bases, and 11 bases separated the two germline ends. Germline V lookup: CDR1 LNHDA, CDR2 SQIVND (reference sequence). The CDR3, as DNA: TGTGCCAGTAGTCTCCTTCACTTCACAGATACGCAGTATTTT. Its protein is CASSLLHFTDTQYF.

V and J are TRBV5-5 and TRBJ1-3; D not resolved. V dropped 0 bases and J dropped 0 bases, with 7 bases sitting between them. The germline CDR1 and CDR2 sequences are SGHKS and YYEKEE (reference sequence). The CDR3 is made up of 15 amino acids. CDR3 loop: CASSLAPSSGNTIYF. CDR3 bases: TGTGCCAGCAGCTTGGCCCCTAGCTCTGGAAACACCATATATTTT.

This chain uses TRBV23-1 with TRBJ2-7; D is uncertain. TRBV23-1 falls under the ORF class, with uncertain function. The germline V and J ends were trimmed by 6 bases and 2 bases, with 5 bases remaining between them. The CDR3 contains 11 residues. CDR3 loop: CASRSTYEQYF. CDR3 in DNA: TGCGCCAGCAGGAGCACCTACGAGCAGTACTTC.

This rearrangement joins TRBV5-1 to TRBJ2-6; the match to TRBD1 covers 8 bases. The J segment lost 4 bases and the V segment lost 1 base, leaving 4 bases of the junction unmatched. The CDR3 spans 16 residues. In germline, CDR1 is SGHRS, CDR2 YFSETQ. CDR3: CASSLQGAQGANVLTF. CDR3 nucleotide sequence: TGCGCCAGCAGCTTGCAGGGGGCGCAAGGGGCCAACGTCCTGACTTTC.